This TCR beta chain stems from a study of cytomegalovirus exposure and HLA in healthy donors. Primers: 60 Vbeta forward and 13 Jbeta reverse. Profiled with immunoSEQ multiplex PCR; TCRdb holds only in-frame clones, not every one. The profile shows 90,000 or so clones, roughly 74% of them singletons. The receptor was isolated from a woman aged 18 to 35 in good health and CMV-seropositive. Sequenced input: PBMCs.

The CDR3 reads CASSSRQGFSGNTIYF. The CDR3 region has the DNA TGTGCCAGTAGTTCCCGACAGGGCTTCTCTGGAAACACCATATATTTT. V gene TRBV19 combines with J gene TRBJ1-3; 7 bases are a match to TRBD1. Unmatched junction bases numbered 7, after V lost 5 bases and J lost 0 bases. From germline, CDR1 is LNHDA and CDR2 SQIVND (reference sequence). This CDR3 comprises 16 residues.